The 30 T cell receptor beta chains reported below all come from one sample, sequenced in a study of beta chain features in type 1 diabetes. Findings of the study overall: There was a moderate but significant shortening of TCRB CDR3s in all four CD4+ subsets of Type 1 diabetes patients.

Reverse transcribing all isolated RNA meant expressed TCRB transcripts were sequenced. Clones were read by immunoSEQ multiplex PCR, and TCRdb kept only the in-frame ones, dropping some. The table lists under 300,000 clones, about 15% of them singletons. The antigens these receptors bind are not known. Sequencing input: naive CD4+ T cells from blood. These receptors were collected from a man aged 25-40 years with type 1 diabetes.

V and J are TRBV2 and TRBJ2-6; D might be TRBD1 (6 bases). Germline-derived CDR1 and CDR2 are SNHLY and FYNNEI. The CDR3 runs 14 residues. The V end was cut by 7 bases, the J end by 4 bases, with 11 bases between. The CDR3 nucleotides read TGTGCCAGCACTGCGAGGGGGGGGGCCAACGTCCTGACTTTC. This encodes CASTARGGANVLTF.

The chain has TRBV19 and TRBJ2-1, with 7 bases aligning to TRBD2. V shed 6 bases and J 2 bases; nucleotides not matched to a gene: 7. Germline CDR1 and CDR2: LNHDA and SQIVND (reference sequence). CDR3 length: 15 residues. The CDR3 sequence is CASRAGVMAYNEQFF. The CDR3 DNA reads as TGTGCCAGTAGGGCGGGAGTGATGGCCTACAATGAGCAGTTCTTC.

This sequence joins TRBV30 and TRBJ1-2, with a weak D call TRBD1 (6 bases). The germline gives CDR1 GTSNPN, CDR2 SVGIG (reference sequence). CDR3 length: 15 residues. V lost 2 bases to trimming and J lost 6 bases, with 19 bases between them. The DNA of the CDR3 is TGTGCCTGGAGTCCCCGCCCGGGACACCCGCATGGCTACACCTTC. It specifies CAWSPRPGHPHGYTF.

This clone was seen more than once but under ten times. CDR3 DNA sequence: TGCGCCAGCAGCGAGACAGGGGGGAACACTGAAGCTTTCTTT. It yields the protein CASSETGGNTEAFF. This chain uses TRBV5-1 with TRBJ1-1; 9 positions match TRBD1. J was trimmed by 1 base and V by 4 bases; bases with no gene match: 2. The V gene's germline CDR1 is SGHRS and CDR2 YFSETQ. CDR3 length: 14 amino acids.

The rearrangement uses TRBV5-1 and TRBJ2-5, with D hard to call. V lost 1 base, J lost 5 bases, and 9 bases lay in between. The CDR3 has 13 amino acids. Germline V gene lookup returns CDR1 SGHRS and CDR2 YFSETQ. The CDR3 sequence: CASSLMSSETQYF. For the CDR3, the DNA is TGCGCCAGCAGCTTGATGTCTTCGGAGACCCAGTACTTC.

The chain carries TRBV5-1 and TRBJ2-1, with D unclear. V gave up 4 bases and J gave up 4 bases, with 9 bases separating them. The length of the CDR3 is 13 residues. Germline V gene sequence: CDR1 SGHRS, CDR2 YFSETQ. The CDR3 sequence: CASSPTQYNEQFF. CDR3 DNA: TGCGCCAGCAGCCCGACTCAGTACAATGAGCAGTTCTTC.

The CDR3 spells CASSLETGSSIGYTF. The CDR3 region has the DNA TGTGCCAGCAGCTTGGAGACAGGCTCCTCTATAGGCTACACCTTC. V gene TRBV2 combines with J gene TRBJ1-2; D is possibly TRBD1 (6 bases). Trimming cost V 6 bases and J 8 bases, with 22 bases left between them. The CDR3 runs 15 residues. Germline-derived CDR1 and CDR2 are SNHLY and FYNNEI.

The CDR3 sequence is CASSPRGTEAFF. DNA for the CDR3: TGCGCCAGCAGCCCTCGGGGCACTGAAGCTTTCTTT. The J gene is TRBJ1-1, the V gene TRBV5-1, with no clear D. CDR1 is SGHRS and CDR2 is YFSETQ in the germline V gene. Trimming pared 4 bases from V and 4 bases from J, leaving 8 bases between. The length of the CDR3 is 12 residues.

This clone came up a few times. The CDR3 nucleotides are TGTGCCAGTAGTATTCCGGACAGAAACAATCAGCCCCAGCATTTT. This encodes CASSIPDRNNQPQHF. The chain has TRBV19 and TRBJ1-5; D perhaps matches TRBD1 (6 bases). Germline CDR1 LNHDA, CDR2 SQIVND (reference sequence). This CDR3 is 15 amino acids long. V dropped 3 bases and J dropped 3 bases, with 12 bases sitting between them.

The rearrangement links TRBV2 to TRBJ1-4; D is ambiguous. The CDR3 runs 13 residues. The germline gives CDR1 SNHLY, CDR2 FYNNEI. Between the trimmed V and J ends, which lost 6 bases and 3 bases, there was a span of 8 bases. Here the CDR3 reads CASSRDSNEKLFF. For the CDR3, the DNA is TGTGCCAGCAGCCGGGATTCTAATGAAAAACTGTTTTTT.

This clone was seen more than once but under ten times. The gene calls are TRBV11-2 and TRBJ2-7, with 9 positions matching TRBD2. The junction had 10 bases not matched to a gene; V was cut back by 5 bases and J by 5 bases. In germline, CDR1 is SGHAT, CDR2 FQNNGV. The CDR3 is 15 amino acids. The CDR3 protein is CASSTSAGGPHEQYF. The CDR3 DNA follows: TGTGCCAGCAGCACAAGCGCGGGGGGGCCCCACGAGCAGTACTTC.

The chain employs TRBV18 and TRBJ2-1, with 7 positions matching TRBD1. The germline CDR1 and CDR2 sequences are KGHSH and LQKENI. The CDR3 contains 13 residues. Germline trimming cut 1 base from V and 8 bases from J; bases unmatched to any gene: 2. CDR3 sequence: CASSPQGGYEQFF. Written as DNA, the CDR3 is TGTGCCAGCTCACCACAAGGGGGCTATGAGCAGTTCTTC.

This clone was observed a few times. This rearrangement joins TRBV7-9 to TRBJ1-2; weak D call: TRBD1 (6 bases). This CDR3 comprises 14 residues. CDR1 is SEHNR, CDR2 FQNEAQ, per germline (reference sequence). The V gene lost 7 bases and the J gene lost 0 bases, with 12 bases spanning the gap. In DNA form, the CDR3 reads TGTGCCAGCACGAGGACAGTAGCTAACTATGGCTACACCTTC. Amino acid sequence: CASTRTVANYGYTF.

The chain combines TRBV5-1 with TRBJ2-6; perhaps TRBD2 as D (7 bases). Trimming took off 2 bases at V and 2 bases at J, with 11 bases between the two ends. The germline V gene encodes CDR1 SGHRS and CDR2 YFSETQ. The CDR3 extends over 16 amino acids. The CDR3 reads CASSLGGVPGANVLTF. Written as DNA, the CDR3 is TGCGCCAGCAGCTTAGGGGGGGTCCCTGGGGCCAACGTCCTGACTTTC.

The chain has TRBV7-6 and TRBJ2-3; TRBD2 agrees at 8 bases. Unmatched junction bases numbered 13, after V lost 5 bases and J lost 0 bases. CDR3 length equals 18 residues. Looked up from germline, CDR1 is SGHVS and CDR2 is FNYEAQ. CDR3 DNA sequence: TGTGCCAGCAGCCCTAACCCACCGGGACTAGGGAGCACAGATACGCAGTATTTT. It is translated as CASSPNPPGLGSTDTQYF.

This clone has only a few counts. This chain joins TRBV5-6 and TRBJ2-5, with D possibly TRBD2 on 6 matching bases. CDR3 length: 15 amino acids. Trimming left V 4 bases short and J 5 bases short, with 18 bases between. Germline values: CDR1 SGHDT, CDR2 YYEEEE. The CDR3 region has the DNA TGTGCCAGCAGCCCCCGGGGTGGCGCGGGGGAGACCCAGTACTTC. Translation gives CASSPRGGAGETQYF.

This clone was detected only a few times. This chain links TRBV6-1 with TRBJ2-7; tentatively, D is TRBD2 (6 bases). Germline CDR1 MNHNS, CDR2 SASEGT. The CDR3 has 14 amino acids. Trimming stripped 3 bases from V and 5 bases from J, with 14 bases between. The CDR3 region is CASSEGLRRNEQYF. CDR3 DNA sequence: TGTGCCAGCAGTGAGGGACTCCGTCGGAACGAGCAGTACTTC.

This sequence joins TRBV19 and TRBJ2-1; D gene ambiguous. Trimming pared 7 bases from V and 4 bases from J, leaving 11 bases between. The CDR3 has 13 amino acids. Germline loops: CDR1 LNHDA, CDR2 SQIVND (reference sequence). CDR3 residues: CASNPSQYNEQFF. The CDR3 DNA is TGTGCCAGTAACCCTTCCCAGTACAATGAGCAGTTCTTC. The full variable domain, completed using reference TRBV19 and TRBJ2-1, is DGGITQSPKYLFRKEGQNVTLSCEQNLNHDAMYWYRQDPGQGLRLIYYSQIVNDFQKGDIAEGYSVSREKKESFPLTVTSAQKNPTAFYLCASNPSQYNEQFFGPGTRLTVL.

V usage is TRBV27 and J usage is TRBJ1-5; TRBD1 might be the D (5 bases). Germline CDR1 and CDR2: MNHEY and SMNVEV (reference sequence). V was clipped by 6 bases and J by 3 bases, with 9 bases between them. The CDR3 covers 13 residues. The CDR3 bases are TGTGCCAGCAGAAGACAGAACAATCAGCCCCAGCATTTT. This translates into CASRRQNNQPQHF.

The chain links TRBV2 to TRBJ2-7; 11 nucleotides agree with TRBD1. CDR3 length equals 14 residues. CDR1 is SNHLY, CDR2 FYNNEI, per germline. The V gene end was trimmed by 8 bases and the J gene end by 5 bases; junction bases not matched to a gene: 8. The CDR3 DNA sequence: TGTGCCAGCGGCCCGGGACAGGGGGTAAACGAGCAGTACTTC. Its translation is CASGPGQGVNEQYF.

A few counts support this clone. V usage is TRBV6-5 and J usage is TRBJ1-1; D unresolved. Trimming took 5 bases from V and 0 from J, leaving 7 bases between them. Looked up from germline, CDR1 is MNHEY and CDR2 is SVGAGI. The CDR3 length is 13 residues. In DNA, the CDR3 is TGTGCCAGCAGTCCAGCGTTGAACACTGAAGCTTTCTTT. Its protein is CASSPALNTEAFF.

Only a few counts were recorded for this clone. V gene TRBV10-3 combines with J gene TRBJ2-3, with D tentatively TRBD2 (6 bases). Germline V gene lookup returns CDR1 ENHRY and CDR2 SYGVKD. The V end was cut by 11 bases, the J end by 2 bases, with 17 bases between. The CDR3 runs 14 residues. The CDR3 is CAARKEGNTDTQYF. In DNA form, the CDR3 reads TGTGCCGCCCGGAAGGAGGGGAACACAGATACGCAGTATTTT.

The V call is TRBV18, the J call TRBJ1-6; TRBD1 aligns across 11 bases. Trimming at V came to 5 bases and at J to 9 bases, leaving 9 bases not matched to a gene. Germline V CDR1 and CDR2: KGHSH, LQKENI. This CDR3 comprises 16 residues. CDR3 bases: TGTGCCAGCTCATCGTGGGACAGGGGGTTAGGTTCACCCCTCCACTTT. It specifies CASSSWDRGLGSPLHF.

This clone was recorded a few times. V usage is TRBV10-3 and J usage is TRBJ2-5; D may be TRBD1 (5 bases). CDR1 is ENHRY and CDR2 is SYGVKD in the germline V gene. The V and J ends lost 3 bases and 5 bases respectively, with 13 bases between them. The CDR3 spans 14 residues. The CDR3 DNA reads as TGTGCCATCAGTGAAGGGGCCCAGAGGGAGACCCAGTACTTC. Translated, it gives CAISEGAQRETQYF.

There are a few counts of this clone. The chain links TRBV27 to TRBJ2-1; 7 nucleotides line up with TRBD2. Germline trimming cut 5 bases from V and 0 bases from J; bases unmatched to any gene: 4. The CDR3 covers 15 residues. CDR1 and CDR2 (germline): MNHEY, SMNVEV (reference sequence). CDR3 protein: CASSPERGSYNEQFF. Written as DNA, the CDR3 is TGTGCCAGCAGTCCCGAGCGGGGCTCCTACAATGAGCAGTTCTTC.

This chain joins TRBV5-4 and TRBJ2-3; D perhaps matches TRBD1 (6 bases). Germline V lookup: CDR1 SGHNT, CDR2 YYREEE (reference sequence). V lost 1 base, J lost 3 bases, and 15 bases lay in between. The CDR3 extends over 16 amino acids. CDR3 nucleotide sequence: TGTGCCAGCAGCTTGTCACTGGGGGCTGGGACAGATACGCAGTATTTT. Its protein product is CASSLSLGAGTDTQYF. The variable domain in full, with the rest retrieved from reference TRBV5-4 and TRBJ2-3, is ETGVTQSPTHLIKTRGQQVTLRCSSQSGHNTVSWYQQALGQGPQFIFQYYREEENGRGNFPPRFSGLQFPNYSSELNVNALELDDSALYLCASSLSLGAGTDTQYFGPGTRLTVL.

The V call is TRBV6-5, the J call TRBJ1-5, with 8 positions matching TRBD1. Germline CDR1 reads MNHEY; CDR2 reads SVGAGI. V shed 7 bases and J 7 bases; nucleotides not matched to a gene: 6. The CDR3 sequence is 13 residues long. The CDR3 bases are TGTGCCAGCAATCAGGGGGCAGGGCAGCCCCAGCATTTT. It is translated as CASNQGAGQPQHF.

This clone was counted many times. The rearrangement links TRBV29-1 to TRBJ2-7; 10 bases map to TRBD1. J was trimmed by 9 bases and V by 8 bases; bases with no gene match: 10. The CDR3 sequence is 12 residues long. CDR1 is SQVTM, CDR2 ANQGSEA, per germline. CDR3 amino acids: CSTRQGADVQYF. DNA of the CDR3: TGCAGCACGAGACAGGGGGCGGACGTGCAGTACTTC.

The J gene is TRBJ2-7, the V gene TRBV18, with 10 bases fitting TRBD1. Germline V lookup: CDR1 KGHSH, CDR2 LQKENI. CDR3 length equals 18 residues. The J segment lost 0 bases and the V segment lost 3 bases, leaving 11 bases of the junction unmatched. The CDR3 region is CASSPVRDRGLSSYEQYF. The CDR3 DNA reads TGTGCCAGCTCACCTGTCCGGGACAGGGGCCTAAGCTCCTACGAGCAGTACTTC.

The table lists this clone with a few counts. This chain connects TRBV19 to TRBJ1-5; 7 bases map to TRBD1. Unmatched junction bases numbered 6, after V lost 6 bases and J lost 4 bases. CDR1 LNHDA and CDR2 SQIVND come from the germline V gene (reference sequence). This CDR3 contains 14 residues. The CDR3 is CASSAGRGNQPQHF. CDR3 in DNA: TGTGCCAGTAGCGCTGGCAGGGGGAATCAGCCCCAGCATTTT.